This T cell receptor beta chain was retrieved from a study of CD8+CD57+ T cells in acquired aplastic anemia. Study overall: On average, sorted CD4+ and CD8+ cells gave approximately 3.1 ug of DNA. Points from the study as a whole: The same twenty-nine CD8+ CDR3 sequences occurred in patients and in controls.

Germline CDR1 and CDR2: MNHEY and SVGEGT. The CDR3 spans 8 amino acids, including both terminal residues. Patients who underwent sequencing had shown CD8+CD57+ cell expansion by flow cytometry. Everyone among the patients had severe acquired aplastic anemia. Profiling of TCR beta VDJ combinations and CDR3 sequences used genomic DNA as template. In TCRdb, the reads were re-called with MiXCR into one record per CDR3 protein. The data hold 150,000 to 200,000 distinct CDR3 sequences, with roughly 48% observed a single time. This clonotype has only one observation. Its antigen remains unknown. The CDR3 ends on some other residue instead of the conserved phenylalanine or tryptophan, so this is likely a read error. It is unclear where the CDR3 begins or ends on the DNA, so no DNA is shown, and the CDR3 is as TCRdb lists it.

J is TRBJ2-6 and V is TRBV6-2 or TRBV6-3. The sample was sorted CD4+, CD8+, or CD8+CD57+ T cells (not recorded which) from PBMCs. The sequence was obtained from a human donor with aplastic anemia. The CDR3 spells CASGPRTS.